This record concerns one T cell receptor beta chain sequence. Its antigen is not identified. This sample was taken from a study of CD8 T cells in ankylosing spondylitis. Study-wide findings and caveats: Previously reported in reactive arthritis synovial fluid and blood were some of the motif variants. A motif of under ten highly homologous TCR beta variants was seen as apparently characteristic of ankylosing spondylitis blood. Within matched ankylosing spondylitis synovial fluid, disease-linked clones were reportedly significantly enriched.

As the method for making TCR beta libraries, quantitative 5'-RACE with molecular barcodes was used. One entry per CDR3 protein results from TCRdb running MiXCR on the 5' RACE reads. The data show hundreds of thousands of distinct CDR3 sequences, around 7.8% seen once. The CDR3 totals 15 residues. Germline CDR1 is SNHLY and CDR2 is FYNNEI. V was pared by 0 bases and J by 4 bases, with 13 bases between. Specimen: blood, either unsorted or a sorted T cell fraction (not recorded which). The origin of this receptor is a male donor with ankylosing spondylitis or in good health (not recorded which). The chain has TRBV2 and TRBJ2-7; the D call may be TRBD1 or TRBD2 (5 bases each). The CDR3 loop is CASSEAPRGEYEQYF. CDR3 sequence (DNA): TGTGCCAGCAGTGAAGCGCCGAGGGGAGAATACGAGCAGTACTTC.